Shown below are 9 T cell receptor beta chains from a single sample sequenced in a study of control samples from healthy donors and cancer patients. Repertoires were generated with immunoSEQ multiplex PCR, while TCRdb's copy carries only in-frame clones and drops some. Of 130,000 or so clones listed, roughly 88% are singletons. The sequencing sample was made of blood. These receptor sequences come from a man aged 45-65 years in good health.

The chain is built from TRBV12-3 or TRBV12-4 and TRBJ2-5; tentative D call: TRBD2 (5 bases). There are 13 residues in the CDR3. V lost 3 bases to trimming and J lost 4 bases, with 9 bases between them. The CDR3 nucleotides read TGTGCCAGCAGTTTTGAGGGCTTAGAGACCCAGTACTTC. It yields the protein CASSFEGLETQYF.

In nucleotides, the CDR3 is TGTGCCAGCAGTGGCTCGCCGGGACAGGCCTCTGGAAACACCATATATTTT. Protein: CASSGSPGQASGNTIYF. The chain combines TRBV6-4 with TRBJ1-3; 8 bases are shared with TRBD1. The trim removed 4 bases at V and 0 bases at J, leaving 8 bases unmatched. Per the germline V gene, CDR1 is MRHNA and CDR2 is SNTAGT. The CDR3 runs to 17 residues.

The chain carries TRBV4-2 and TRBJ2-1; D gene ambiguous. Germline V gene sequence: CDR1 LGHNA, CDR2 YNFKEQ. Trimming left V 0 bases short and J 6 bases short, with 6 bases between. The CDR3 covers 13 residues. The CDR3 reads CASSQDRANEQFF. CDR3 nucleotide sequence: TGTGCCAGCAGCCAAGATAGGGCCAATGAGCAGTTCTTC.

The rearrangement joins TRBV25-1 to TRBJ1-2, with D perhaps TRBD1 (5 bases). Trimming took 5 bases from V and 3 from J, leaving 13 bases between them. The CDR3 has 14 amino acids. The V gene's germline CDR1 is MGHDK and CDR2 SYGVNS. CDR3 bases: TGTGCCAGCAGTAGGGGCGACCACTACTATGGCTACACCTTC. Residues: CASSRGDHYYGYTF.

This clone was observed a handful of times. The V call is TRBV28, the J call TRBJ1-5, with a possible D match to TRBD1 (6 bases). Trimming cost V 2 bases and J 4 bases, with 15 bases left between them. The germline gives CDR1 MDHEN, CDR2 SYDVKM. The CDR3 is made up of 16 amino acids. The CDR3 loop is CASSLLPGVENQPQHF. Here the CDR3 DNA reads TGTGCCAGCAGTTTACTGCCAGGGGTAGAGAATCAGCCCCAGCATTTT. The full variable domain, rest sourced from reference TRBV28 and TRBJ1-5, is DVKVTQSSRYLVKRTGEKVFLECVQDMDHENMFWYRQDPGLGLRLIYFSYDVKMKEKGDIPEGYSVSREKKERFSLILESASTNQTSMYLCASSLLPGVENQPQHFGDGTRLSIL.

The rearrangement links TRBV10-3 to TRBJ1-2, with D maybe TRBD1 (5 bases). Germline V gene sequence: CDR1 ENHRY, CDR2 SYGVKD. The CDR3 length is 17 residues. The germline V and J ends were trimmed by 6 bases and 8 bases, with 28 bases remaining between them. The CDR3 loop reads CAIREQMLLQDRGGYTF. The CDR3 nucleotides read TGTGCCATCAGAGAACAGATGCTACTACAGGACCGGGGGGGCTACACCTTC.

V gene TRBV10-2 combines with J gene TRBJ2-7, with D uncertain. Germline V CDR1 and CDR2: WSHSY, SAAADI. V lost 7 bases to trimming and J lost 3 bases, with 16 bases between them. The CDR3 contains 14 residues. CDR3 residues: CASNPGRIVYEQYF. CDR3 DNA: TGCGCCAGCAACCCCGGGCGGATCGTCTACGAGCAGTACTTC.

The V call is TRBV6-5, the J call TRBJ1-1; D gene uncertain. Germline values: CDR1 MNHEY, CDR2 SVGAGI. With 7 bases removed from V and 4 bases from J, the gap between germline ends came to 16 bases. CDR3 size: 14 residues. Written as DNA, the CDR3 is TGTGCCAGCACCCCCTCGGGCAGCGGCACTGAAGCTTTCTTT. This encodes CASTPSGSGTEAFF.

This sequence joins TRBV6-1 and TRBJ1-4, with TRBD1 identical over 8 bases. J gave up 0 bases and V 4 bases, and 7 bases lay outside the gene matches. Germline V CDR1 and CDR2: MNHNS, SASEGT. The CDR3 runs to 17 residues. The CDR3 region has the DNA TGTGCCAGCAGTGCACAGGGGGTATTAGCAACTAATGAAAAACTGTTTTTT. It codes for CASSAQGVLATNEKLFF.